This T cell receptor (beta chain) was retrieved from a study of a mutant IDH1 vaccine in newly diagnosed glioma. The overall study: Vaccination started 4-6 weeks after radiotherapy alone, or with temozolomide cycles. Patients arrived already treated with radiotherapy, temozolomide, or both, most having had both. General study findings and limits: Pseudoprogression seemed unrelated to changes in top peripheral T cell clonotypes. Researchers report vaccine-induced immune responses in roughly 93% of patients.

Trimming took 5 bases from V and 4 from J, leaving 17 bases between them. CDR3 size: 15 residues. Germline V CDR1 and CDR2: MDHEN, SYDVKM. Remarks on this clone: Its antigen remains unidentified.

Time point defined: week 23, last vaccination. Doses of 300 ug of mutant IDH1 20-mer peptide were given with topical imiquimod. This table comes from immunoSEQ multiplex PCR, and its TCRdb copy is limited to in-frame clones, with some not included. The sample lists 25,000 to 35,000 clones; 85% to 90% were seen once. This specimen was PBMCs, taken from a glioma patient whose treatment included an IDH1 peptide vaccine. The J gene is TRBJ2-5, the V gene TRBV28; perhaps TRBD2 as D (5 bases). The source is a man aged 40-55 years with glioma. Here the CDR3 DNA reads TGTGCCAGCAGTACCCCCGTCGGGGTAGGAGAGACCCAGTACTTC. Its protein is CASSTPVGVGETQYF.